The following is a TCR beta chain sequence with its context. These data come from a study of shared T cell receptors in the human thymus. This table comes from immunoSEQ multiplex PCR, and its TCRdb copy is limited to in-frame clones, with some not included. Of some 720,000 clones detected, approximately 87% appear once; the ten largest clones hold 0.01%. There are 14 residues in the CDR3. Trimming took 3 bases from V and 4 from J, leaving 13 bases between them. Germline CDR1 is SGHTA and CDR2 is FQGNSA. This sample also appeared in a second study, on human thymus T cells.

This sequence originates from a boy under three years old with a congenital heart defect. Material: thymocytes. The rearrangement links TRBV7-2 to TRBJ2-7; D might be TRBD1 (6 bases). The CDR3 sequence: CASSFRGPAYEQYF. The CDR3 DNA reads as TGTGCCAGCAGCTTCAGGGGACCCGCTTACGAGCAGTACTTC.